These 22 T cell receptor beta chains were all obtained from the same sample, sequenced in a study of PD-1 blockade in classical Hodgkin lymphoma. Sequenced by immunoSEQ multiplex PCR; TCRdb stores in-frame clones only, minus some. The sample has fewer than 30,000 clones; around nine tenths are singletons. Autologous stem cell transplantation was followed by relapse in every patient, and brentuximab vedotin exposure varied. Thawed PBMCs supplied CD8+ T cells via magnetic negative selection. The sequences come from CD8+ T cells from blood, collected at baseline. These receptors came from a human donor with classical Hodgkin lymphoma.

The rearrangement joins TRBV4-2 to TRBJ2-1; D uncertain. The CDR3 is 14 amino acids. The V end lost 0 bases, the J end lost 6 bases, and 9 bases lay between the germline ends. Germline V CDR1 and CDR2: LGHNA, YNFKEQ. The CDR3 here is CASSQEFDINEQFF. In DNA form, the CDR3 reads TGTGCCAGCAGCCAAGAGTTTGACATCAATGAGCAGTTCTTC.

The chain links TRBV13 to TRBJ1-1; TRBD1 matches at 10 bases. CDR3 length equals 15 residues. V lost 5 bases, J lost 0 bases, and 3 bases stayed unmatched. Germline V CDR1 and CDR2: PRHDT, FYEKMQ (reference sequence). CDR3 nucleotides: TGTGCCAGCAGCAGAGACAGGGGGCTGAACACTGAAGCTTTCTTT. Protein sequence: CASSRDRGLNTEAFF.

The CDR3: CASSSSGGMEDEQFF. In nucleotides, the CDR3 is TGTGCCAGCAGCTCCAGCGGGGGGATGGAGGATGAGCAGTTCTTC. This rearrangement joins TRBV7-9 to TRBJ2-1, with 9 bases aligning to TRBD2. The V and J ends lost 4 bases and 8 bases, in that order; junction bases with no gene match: 9. This CDR3 is 15 amino acids long. Germline CDR1 and CDR2: SEHNR and FQNEAQ (reference sequence).

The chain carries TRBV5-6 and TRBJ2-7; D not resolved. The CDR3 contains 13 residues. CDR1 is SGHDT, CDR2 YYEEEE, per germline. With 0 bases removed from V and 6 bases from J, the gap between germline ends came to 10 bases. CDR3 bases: TGTGCCAGCAGCTTGGGACCCCTCGGCGAGCAGTACTTC. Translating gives CASSLGPLGEQYF.

CDR3: CASSLRLAENTGELFF. In DNA, the CDR3 is TGTGCCAGCAGCTTAAGGCTGGCAGAGAACACCGGGGAGCTGTTTTTT. The chain combines TRBV7-9 with TRBJ2-2; D uncertain. The germline CDR1 and CDR2 sequences are SEHNR and FQNEAQ (reference sequence). The length of the CDR3 is 16 residues. V dropped 2 bases and J dropped 1 base, with 11 bases sitting between them.

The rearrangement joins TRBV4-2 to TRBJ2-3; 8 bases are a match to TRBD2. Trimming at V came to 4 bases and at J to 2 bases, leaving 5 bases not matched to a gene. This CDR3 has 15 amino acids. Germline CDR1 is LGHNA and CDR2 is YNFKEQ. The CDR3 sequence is CASSPGGGITDTQYF. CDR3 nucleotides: TGTGCCAGCAGCCCCGGGGGGGGTATCACAGATACGCAGTATTTT.

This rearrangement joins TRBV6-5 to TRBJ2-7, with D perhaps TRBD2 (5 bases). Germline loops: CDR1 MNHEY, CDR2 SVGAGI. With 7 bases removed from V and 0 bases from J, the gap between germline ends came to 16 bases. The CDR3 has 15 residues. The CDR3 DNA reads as TGTGCCAGCACCACCTCTAGCCTAAGCTCCTACGAGCAGTACTTC. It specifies CASTTSSLSSYEQYF.

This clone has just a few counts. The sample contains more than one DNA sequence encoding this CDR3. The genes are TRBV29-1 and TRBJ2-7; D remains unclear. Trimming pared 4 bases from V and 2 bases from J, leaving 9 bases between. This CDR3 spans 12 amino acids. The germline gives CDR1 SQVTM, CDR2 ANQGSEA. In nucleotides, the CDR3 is TGCAGCGTTGCTAGTGGGGCCTACGAGCAGTACTTC. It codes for CSVASGAYEQYF.

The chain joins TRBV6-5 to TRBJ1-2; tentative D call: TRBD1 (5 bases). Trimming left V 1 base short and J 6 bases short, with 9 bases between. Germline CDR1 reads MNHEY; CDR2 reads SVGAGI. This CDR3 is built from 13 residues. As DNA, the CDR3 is TGTGCCAGCAGTTACTATGGGGGTGATGGCTACACCTTC. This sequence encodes CASSYYGGDGYTF.

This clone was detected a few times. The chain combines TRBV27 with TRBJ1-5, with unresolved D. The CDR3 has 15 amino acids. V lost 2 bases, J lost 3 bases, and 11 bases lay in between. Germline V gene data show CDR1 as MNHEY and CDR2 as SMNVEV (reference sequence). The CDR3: CASSLAPGPNQPQHF. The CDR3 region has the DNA TGTGCCAGCAGTTTAGCTCCGGGCCCCAATCAGCCCCAGCATTTT.

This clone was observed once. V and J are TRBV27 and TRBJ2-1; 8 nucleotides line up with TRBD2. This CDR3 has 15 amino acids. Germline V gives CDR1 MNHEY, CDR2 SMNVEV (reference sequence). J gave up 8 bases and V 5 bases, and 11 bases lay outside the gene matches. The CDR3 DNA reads TGTGCCAGCAGTCCATGGGGGACTAGTCTGGATGAGCAGTTCTTC. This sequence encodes CASSPWGTSLDEQFF.

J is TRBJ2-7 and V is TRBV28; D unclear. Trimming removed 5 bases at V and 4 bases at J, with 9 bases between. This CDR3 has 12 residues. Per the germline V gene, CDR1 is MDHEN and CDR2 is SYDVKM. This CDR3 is CASSPSMYEQYF. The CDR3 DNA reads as TGTGCCAGCAGTCCAAGTATGTACGAGCAGTACTTC.

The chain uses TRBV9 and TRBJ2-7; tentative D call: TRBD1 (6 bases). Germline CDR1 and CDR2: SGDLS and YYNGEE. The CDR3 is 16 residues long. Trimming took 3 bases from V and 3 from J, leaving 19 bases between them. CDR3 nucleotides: TGTGCCAGCAGCGATACAGGGTCTGGGGTCGACTACGAGCAGTACTTC. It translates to CASSDTGSGVDYEQYF.

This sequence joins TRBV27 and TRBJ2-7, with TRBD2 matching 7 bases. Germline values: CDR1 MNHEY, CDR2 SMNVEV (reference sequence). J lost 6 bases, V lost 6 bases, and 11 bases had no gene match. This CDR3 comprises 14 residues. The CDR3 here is CASSQAGNYVEQYF. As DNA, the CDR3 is TGTGCCAGCAGCCAAGCGGGGAACTACGTCGAGCAGTACTTC.

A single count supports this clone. The chain's CDR3 is CASSDFRGTSTDTQYF. The CDR3 nucleotides read TGTGCCAGTAGCGACTTCAGGGGAACTAGCACAGATACGCAGTATTTT. The V call is TRBV19, the J call TRBJ2-3; D is perhaps TRBD1 (6 bases). Germline V CDR1 and CDR2: LNHDA, SQIVND (reference sequence). CDR3 length equals 16 residues. V lost 6 bases, J lost 0 bases, and 16 bases lay in between.

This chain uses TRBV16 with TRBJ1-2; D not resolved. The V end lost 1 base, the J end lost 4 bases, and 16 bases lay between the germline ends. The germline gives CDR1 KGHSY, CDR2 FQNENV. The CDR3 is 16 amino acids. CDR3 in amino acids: CASSQYSKSGPYGYTF. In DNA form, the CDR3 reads TGTGCCAGCAGCCAATATTCTAAGTCTGGGCCCTATGGCTACACCTTC.

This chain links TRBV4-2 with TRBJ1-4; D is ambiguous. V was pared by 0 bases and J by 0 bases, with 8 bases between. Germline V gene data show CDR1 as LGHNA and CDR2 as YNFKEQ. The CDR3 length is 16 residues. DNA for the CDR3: TGTGCCAGCAGCCAAGAAGGCACAACAACTAATGAAAAACTGTTTTTT. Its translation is CASSQEGTTTNEKLFF.

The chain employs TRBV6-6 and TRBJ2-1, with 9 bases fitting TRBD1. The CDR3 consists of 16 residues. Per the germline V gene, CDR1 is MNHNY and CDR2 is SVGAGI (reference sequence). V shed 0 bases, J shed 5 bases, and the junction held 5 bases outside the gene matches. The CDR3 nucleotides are TGTGCCAGCAGTTACTCACAGGGGGCTCTTAACAATGAGCAGTTCTTC. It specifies CASSYSQGALNNEQFF.

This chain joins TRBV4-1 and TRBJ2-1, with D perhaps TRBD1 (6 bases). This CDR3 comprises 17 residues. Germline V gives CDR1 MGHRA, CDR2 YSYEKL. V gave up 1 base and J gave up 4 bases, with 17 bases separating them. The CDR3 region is CASSQGRAAGEYNEQFF. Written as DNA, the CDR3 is TGCGCCAGCAGCCAAGGTCGGGCGGCAGGGGAGTACAATGAGCAGTTCTTC.

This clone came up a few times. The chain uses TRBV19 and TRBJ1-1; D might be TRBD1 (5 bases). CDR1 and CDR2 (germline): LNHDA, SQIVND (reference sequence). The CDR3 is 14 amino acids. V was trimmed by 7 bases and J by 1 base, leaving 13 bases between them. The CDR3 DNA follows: TGTGCCAGTACCATGGACATATGGAACACTGAAGCTTTCTTT. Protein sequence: CASTMDIWNTEAFF.

The CDR3 here is CASSRLATDTQYF. The CDR3 coding sequence is TGCGCCAGCAGTCGACTAGCAACAGATACGCAGTATTTT. The chain joins TRBV10-2 to TRBJ2-3, with 7 bases aligning to TRBD2. J gave up 3 bases and V 5 bases, and 2 bases lay outside the gene matches. From germline, CDR1 is WSHSY and CDR2 SAAADI. The CDR3 totals 13 residues.

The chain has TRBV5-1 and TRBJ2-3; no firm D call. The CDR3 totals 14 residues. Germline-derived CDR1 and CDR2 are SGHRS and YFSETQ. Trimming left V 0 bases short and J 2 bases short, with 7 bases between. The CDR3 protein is CASSLVRPTDTQYF. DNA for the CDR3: TGCGCCAGCAGCTTGGTCAGACCCACAGATACGCAGTATTTT.